This T cell receptor (beta chain) was retrieved from a study of Tregs in tolerant kidney transplant recipients. Trimming took off 5 bases at V and 4 bases at J, with 15 bases between the two ends. CDR3 size: 15 residues. Germline V gene sequence: CDR1 LGHNT, CDR2 FRNRAP. Study-level results: The small number of patients limits these findings pending further validation.

Measured with immunoSEQ multiplex PCR; TCRdb has only the in-frame clones, and not every one. Among 30,000 or so clones listed, 82% were seen once. Concerning this clone itself: As yet, its antigen is unknown.

Material for sequencing was Tregs from blood cultured with allogeneic cells. V gene TRBV12-5 combines with J gene TRBJ1-3, with D tentatively TRBD1 (6 bases). The receptor's source is a human donor in good health. CDR3 nucleotides: TGTGCTAGTGGTCCACAGGGAATAGGAGGAAACACCATATATTTT. It specifies CASGPQGIGGNTIYF.